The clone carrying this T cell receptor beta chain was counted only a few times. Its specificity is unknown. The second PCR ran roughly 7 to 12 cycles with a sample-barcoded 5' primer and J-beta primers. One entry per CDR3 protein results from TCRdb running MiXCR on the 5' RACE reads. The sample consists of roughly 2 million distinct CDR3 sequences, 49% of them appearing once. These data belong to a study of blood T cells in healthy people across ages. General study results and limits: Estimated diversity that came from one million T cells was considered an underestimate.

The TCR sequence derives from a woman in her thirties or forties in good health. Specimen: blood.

In DNA, the CDR3 is TGCAGCGTCGCACGCTTGATAGGTGGGCTAACCTACGAGCAGTACTTC. Its translation: CSVARLIGGLTYEQYF. This sequence joins TRBV29-1 and TRBJ2-7; D not resolved. Germline CDR1 and CDR2: SQVTM and ANQGSEA. V dropped 6 bases and J dropped 2 bases, with 23 bases sitting between them. This CDR3 spans 16 amino acids.